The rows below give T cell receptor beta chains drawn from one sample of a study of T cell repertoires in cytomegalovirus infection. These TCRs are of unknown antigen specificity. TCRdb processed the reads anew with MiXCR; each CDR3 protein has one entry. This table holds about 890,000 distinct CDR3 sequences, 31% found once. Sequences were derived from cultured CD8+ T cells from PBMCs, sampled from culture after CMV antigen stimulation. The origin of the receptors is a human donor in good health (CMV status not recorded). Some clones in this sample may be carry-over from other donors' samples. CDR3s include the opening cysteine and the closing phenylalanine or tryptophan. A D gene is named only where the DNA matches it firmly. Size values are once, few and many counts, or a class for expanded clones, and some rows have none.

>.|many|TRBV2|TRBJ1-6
TGTGCCAGCGGAGAGACCCGGGTTTCACCCCTCCACTTT
CASGETRVSPLHF
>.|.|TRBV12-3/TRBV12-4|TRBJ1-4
TGTGCCAGCAGTTTGACAGCGATGAATGAAAAACTGTTTTTT
CASSLTAMNEKLFF
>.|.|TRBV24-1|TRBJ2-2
TGTGCCACCCGCATCGGGGCCGGGGAGCTGTTTTTT
CATRIGAGELFF
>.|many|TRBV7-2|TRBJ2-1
TGTGCCAGCAGCTTAGTATGGCAGTACCCCTACAATGAGCAGTTCTTC
CASSLVWQYPYNEQFF
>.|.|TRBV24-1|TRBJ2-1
TGTGCCACCAGTGATTCTGGGGGTAGCTCCTACAATGAGCAGTTCTTC
CATSDSGGSSYNEQFF
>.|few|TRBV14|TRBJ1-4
TGTGCCAGCAGCGAGAACAGGTGGAATGAAAAACTGTTTTTT
CASSENRWNEKLFF
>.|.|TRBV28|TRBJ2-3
TGTGCCAGCAGCCTCCCTAGTCGAGGGGGGGAGATCACAGATACGCAGTATTTT
CASSLPSRGGEITDTQYF
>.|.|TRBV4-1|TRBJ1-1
TGCGCCAGCAGCGTCCCGAGGGGCGACACTGAAGCTTTCTTT
CASSVPRGDTEAFF
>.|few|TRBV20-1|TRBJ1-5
TGCAGTGCTAGAGAGGCGGGGGCTAGCAATCAGCCCCAGCATTTT
CSAREAGASNQPQHF
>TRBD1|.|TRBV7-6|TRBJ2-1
TGTGCCAGCAGCTCTTTACAGGGGGGCTCCTACAATGAGCAGTTCTTC
CASSSLQGGSYNEQFF
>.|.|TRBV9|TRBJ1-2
TGTGCCAGCAGCGTAGTTGGGGGACATTTTAACGGTGGCTACACCTTC
CASSVVGGHFNGGYTF
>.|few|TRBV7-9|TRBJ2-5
TGTGCCAGCAGCCAGAGCGTGTTGGAGACCCAGTACTTC
CASSQSVLETQYF
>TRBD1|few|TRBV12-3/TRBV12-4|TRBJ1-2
TGTGCCAGCAGACAGGGGGCGGAGGGCTACACCTTC
CASRQGAEGYTF
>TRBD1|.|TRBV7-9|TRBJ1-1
TGTGCCAGCAGCTCCTGGACAGGGGGGGTGATCACTGAAGCTTTCTTT
CASSSWTGGVITEAFF
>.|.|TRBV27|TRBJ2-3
TGTGCCAGCAGTTCTATGACTATGCGCACAGATACGCAGTATTTT
CASSSMTMRTDTQYF
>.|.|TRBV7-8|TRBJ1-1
TGTGCCAGCAGCCGTTGGGTCACTGAAGCTTTCTTT
CASSRWVTEAFF
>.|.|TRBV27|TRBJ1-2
TGTGCCAGCAGTTCACGAGCCCAGAACTATGGCTACACCTTC
CASSSRAQNYGYTF
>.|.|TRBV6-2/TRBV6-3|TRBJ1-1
TGTGCCAGCAGAAGACCGACGACCGGGCCCCCCAGAAACACTGAAGCTTTCTTT
CASRRPTTGPPRNTEAFF
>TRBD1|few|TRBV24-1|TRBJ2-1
TGTGCCACGAGCATGGGGACAGGGCGGATCTATGAGCAGTTCTTC
CATSMGTGRIYEQFF
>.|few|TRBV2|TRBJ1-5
TGTGCCAGCAGTGTTCAGGGAGGAAAGTCTCAGCCCCAGCATTTT
CASSVQGGKSQPQHF